These 12 T cell receptor beta chains share one sample of origin, sequenced in a study of shared clonotypes between healthy human individuals. TCRdb keeps only in-frame clones here, not all; method: immunoSEQ multiplex PCR. There are 2,500,000 or so clones in the sample; approximately 94% occur only once, and 0.35% to 0.45% lies in the top ten. What was sequenced was naive CD4+ T cells from PBMCs. Indicated subset: CD45RA+ positively selected. The receptors here all came from a man between 18 and 29 years old in good health. Some clones in this sample may be carry-over from other donors' samples.

The chain couples TRBV2 to TRBJ1-1; D uncertain. CDR3 length: 15 residues. The V gene lost 7 bases and the J gene lost 5 bases, with 20 bases spanning the gap. CDR1 is SNHLY and CDR2 is FYNNEI in the germline V gene. CDR3 in DNA: TGTGCCAGCACCCTTTATAGGCCCCCCGTTACTGAAGCTTTCTTT. Amino acids: CASTLYRPPVTEAFF.

Of note for this clone: Within the sample, other DNA sequences also encode this same CDR3. The chain has TRBV5-4 and TRBJ1-1; a possible D gene is TRBD1 (5 bases). The V and J ends lost 4 bases and 1 base respectively, with 8 bases between them. The CDR3 runs 13 residues. Germline values: CDR1 SGHNT, CDR2 YYREEE (reference sequence). CDR3 loop: CASSVDRNTEAFF. For the CDR3, the DNA is TGTGCCAGCAGCGTCGACAGGAACACTGAAGCTTTCTTT.

This clone appeared once. The chain employs TRBV5-1 and TRBJ2-7; 14 nucleotides line up with TRBD2. The CDR3 contains 19 residues. Germline trimming cut 4 bases from V and 4 bases from J; bases unmatched to any gene: 16. Germline V gene sequence: CDR1 SGHRS, CDR2 YFSETQ. The CDR3 is CASSTLPPGTSGSGYEQYF. CDR3 in DNA: TGCGCCAGCAGCACGCTCCCCCCCGGGACTAGCGGGAGTGGGTACGAGCAGTACTTC.

The J gene is TRBJ1-3, the V gene TRBV30; 11 nucleotides align to TRBD1. The CDR3 runs to 15 residues. Germline values: CDR1 GTSNPN, CDR2 SVGIG (reference sequence). V dropped 0 bases and J dropped 8; count of bases not matched to a gene: 6. The CDR3 reads CAWSVQDRGPDTIYF. The CDR3 DNA sequence: TGTGCCTGGAGTGTCCAGGACAGGGGGCCAGACACCATATATTTT.

The J gene is TRBJ2-2, the V gene TRBV14, with D possibly called TRBD1 or TRBD2 (5 bases each). The CDR3 runs 16 residues. V dropped 4 bases and J dropped 1 base, with 13 bases sitting between them. Germline assignment: CDR1 SGHDN and CDR2 FVKESK. The CDR3 nucleotides read TGTGCCAGCAGCCCTCCCGGGACGCTGAACACCGGGGAGCTGTTTTTT. Protein: CASSPPGTLNTGELFF.

The CDR3 nucleotides read TGTGCCAGCAGTCGCACAGGGAAGGCGTACAATGAGCAGTTCTTC. Amino acid sequence: CASSRTGKAYNEQFF. The chain combines TRBV6-5 with TRBJ2-1; tentative D call: TRBD1 (6 bases). The germline V and J ends were trimmed by 5 bases and 4 bases, with 15 bases remaining between them. The V gene's germline CDR1 is MNHEY and CDR2 SVGAGI. The CDR3 totals 15 residues.

This rearrangement joins TRBV6-1 to TRBJ1-1; weak D call: TRBD1 (5 bases). Trimming left V 8 bases short and J 1 base short, with 11 bases between. There are 13 residues in the CDR3. The V gene's germline CDR1 is MNHNS and CDR2 SASEGT. CDR3 region: CASSSGGNTEAFF. The CDR3 DNA reads as TGTGCCAGCTCCTCTGGGGGGAACACTGAAGCTTTCTTT.

This clone has just one count. J is TRBJ1-4 and V is TRBV5-1, with D possibly TRBD1 on 5 matching bases. This CDR3 spans 14 amino acids. Germline assignment: CDR1 SGHRS and CDR2 YFSETQ. V lost 2 bases to trimming and J lost 7 bases, with 12 bases between them. In DNA form, the CDR3 reads TGCGCCAGCAGCTTTAGGGGCGCCGGTGAAAAACTGTTTTTT. Translated, it gives CASSFRGAGEKLFF.

The V call is TRBV7-2, the J call TRBJ2-1; possibly TRBD2 for D (6 bases). Trimming took off 3 bases at V and 1 base at J, with 10 bases between the two ends. Germline values: CDR1 SGHTA, CDR2 FQGNSA. CDR3 length: 15 amino acids. CDR3 amino acids: CASSFPRDSYNEQFF. DNA of the CDR3: TGTGCCAGCAGCTTCCCGCGGGATTCCTACAATGAGCAGTTCTTC.

The chain carries TRBV7-2 and TRBJ2-2, with 8 positions matching TRBD2. The V and J ends lost 2 bases and 5 bases, in that order; junction bases with no gene match: 10. Germline lookup yields CDR1 SGHTA and CDR2 FQGNSA. This CDR3 is 17 amino acids long. The CDR3 loop is CASSLSPGGRWTGELFF. DNA for the CDR3: TGTGCCAGCAGCTTAAGTCCTGGCGGGAGGTGGACCGGGGAGCTGTTTTTT.

The chain uses TRBV28 and TRBJ2-5; D perhaps matches TRBD1 (6 bases). Germline values: CDR1 MDHEN, CDR2 SYDVKM. V lost 6 bases, J lost 2 bases, and 22 bases lay in between. The CDR3 extends over 17 amino acids. The CDR3: CASSFRLRSRGQETQYF. CDR3 coding DNA: TGTGCCAGCAGCTTCAGGCTTAGGTCAAGGGGGCAAGAGACCCAGTACTTC. The complete variable domain, with remaining parts taken from reference TRBV28 and TRBJ2-5, reads DVKVTQSSRYLVKRTGEKVFLECVQDMDHENMFWYRQDPGLGLRLIYFSYDVKMKEKGDIPEGYSVSREKKERFSLILESASTNQTSMYLCASSFRLRSRGQETQYFGPGTRLLVL.

About this clone: Within the sample, other DNA sequences also encode this same CDR3. The J gene is TRBJ2-5, the V gene TRBV18, with D tentatively TRBD2 (6 bases). The CDR3 loop spans 13 amino acids. Trimming left V 0 bases short and J 4 bases short, with 6 bases between. Germline CDR1 reads KGHSH; CDR2 reads LQKENI. CDR3 loop: CASSPPGGETQYF. The CDR3 coding sequence is TGTGCCAGCTCACCACCGGGAGGAGAGACCCAGTACTTC.